This T cell receptor beta chain was documented in a study of cytomegalovirus exposure and HLA in healthy donors. The study, taken as a whole, reports: A previous analysis found most TCR beta V segments productive roughly 87% or roughly 30% of the time.

The count of this clone is one. Its specificity is unknown. PCR was performed using 60 Vbeta and 13 Jbeta primers. Data came from immunoSEQ multiplex PCR; TCRdb stores just in-frame clones and leaves some out. The data show 90,000 to 110,000 clones, 60% to 85% seen once. V dropped 3 bases and J dropped 2; count of bases not matched to a gene: 11. This CDR3 region has 17 residues. Germline assignment: CDR1 GTSNPN and CDR2 SVGIG (reference sequence). Material for sequencing was PBMCs. This sequence originates from a male donor in good health and CMV-seronegative. The chain employs TRBV30 and TRBJ2-7; 12 bases agree with TRBD2. The CDR3 sequence: CAWRLAGGPHLTYEQYF. Here the CDR3 DNA reads TGTGCCTGGAGACTAGCGGGAGGCCCGCACCTTACCTACGAGCAGTACTTC.